This T cell receptor beta chain was sequenced in a study of technical replicates of blood from a few donors. A single count supports this clone. The data were produced by immunoSEQ multiplex PCR, yet TCRdb's version contains in-frame clones alone and is incomplete. The table has some 96,000 clones, under 97% seen once. This CDR3 comprises 13 residues. The J segment lost 12 bases and the V segment lost 5 bases, leaving 8 bases of the junction unmatched. Germline CDR1 reads MGHDK; CDR2 reads SYGVNS. V gene TRBV25-1 combines with J gene TRBJ2-1; 9 nucleotides line up with TRBD2. The sequencing sample was made of T cells isolated from PBMCs. The source of this sequence is a human donor in good health. The CDR3 nucleotides read TGTGCCAGCAGTCTGTTCGCGGGAGGGGGGCAGTTCTTC. Translation gives CASSLFAGGGQFF.